This TCR beta chain came from a study of blood T cell repertoires in COVID-19 (dated by TCRdb to the early 2020s). Notes on the research overall: Samples from collaborators originated in the United States, Italy and Spain and spanned both the acute and convalescent phases of COVID-19. The prospective study material was composed of cDNA or gDNA derived from T cells, B-cell-depleted T cells, or PBMCs. Deeply sampled blood TCRbeta repertoires from subjects exposed to, actively infected with, or recovered from COVID-19 were included in the dataset. The repertoires were released in a freely available public database meant as a resource for research on the immune response to SARS-CoV-2. The samples were drawn from the first 160 participants of the ongoing ImmuneRACE study and from more than 1,000 subjects provided by 6 global collaborators. A de-identified subject ID, COVID-19 status, age in years and sex were almost always included in the sample metadata. HLA class I and class II types, where available, came from metadata supplied by the sample provider rather than from assay-based typing.

The immunoSEQ Assay, a bias-controlled multiplex PCR, was used to amplify TCRbeta CDR3 regions from genomic DNA. The source study handled its data this way. The number of nucleated cells in each sample was estimated from the amplification of reference gene primers within the assay. Sequence reads were collapsed and filtered to measure the absolute abundance of every unique TCRbeta CDR3 rearrangement. For each sample, productive Simpson clonality was calculated as the square root of Simpson's diversity index across productive rearrangements. Here the immuneACCESS table is served through TCRdb, limited to in-frame sequences with V and J called. Missing clones are a known gap in these copies; in checked studies unresolved V genes cover under half, and the rest lacks a known reason. D and trimming were read from the DNA, whereas the V and J calls and clone size are those reported in that table. The sample data list some 170,000 clones, and around four fifths of these were observed just once. Of the sample, approximately 10% falls within the top ten clones.

Paper-wide results and their limitations: Clinical and demographic metadata were provided uncurated, with the amount varying by source and participant.

The CDR3 runs 16 amino acids, cysteine and phenylalanine included. Only the CDR3 region is kept as DNA, spanning 48 bases read in frame from base 1. Whole blood was collected in K2EDTA tubes by collaborating institutions according to the institutions' own protocols. Collaborator samples were shipped for TCRbeta analysis as frozen whole blood, isolated PBMCs, or DNA extracted from either sample type. About this clone: Its specific antigen is unknown. No base qualities exist here, and no much larger clone lies one base off it.

Sequencing was performed on peripheral blood. The chain employs TRBV21-1 and TRBJ1-5; no DNA check was done on the table's D call, TRBD1. TRBV21-1 is a pseudogene segment. This clonotype was sampled from a human donor in a cohort sampled during active COVID-19. DNA sequence: TGTGCCAGCAGCAAAGTAGACAGGGATAGCAATCAGCCCCAGCATTTT. Its coded protein is CASSKVDRDSNQPQHF.